The clone carrying this TCR beta chain was recorded once. Its matching antigen is unknown. The entry originates in a study of cytomegalovirus exposure and HLA in healthy donors. 13 Jbeta primers and 60 Vbeta primers were used for the PCR. Under the authors' procedure: Roughly 10 million shared chains were among some 80 million unique TCR beta chains counted in a later analysis. The repertoire was sequenced with immunoSEQ multiplex PCR; TCRdb's copy has only in-frame clones and lacks some. V and J calls and clone size come straight from that table; D and trimming were deduced from the DNA. Of over 150,000 clones in the sample, about 81% were seen once. Germline CDR1 and CDR2: MGHDK and SYGVNS. This CDR3 has 16 amino acids. V lost 6 bases and J lost 2; bases outside the gene matches: 11. Study outcomes and limitations: Sequencing likely produced, as an artifact, a cluster of highly shared sequence variants. In a later analysis, an Asian-associated ancestry cluster reportedly showed fewer N-insertions than the approximately 700-donor mean.

This rearrangement joins TRBV25-1 to TRBJ2-3, with TRBD2 matching 7 bases. The sample was PBMCs. This sequence originates from a woman between 18 and 30 years old in good health and CMV-seronegative. CDR3 in amino acids: CASSPTLAVVTDTQYF. The DNA for the CDR3 is TGTGCCAGCAGCCCGACGCTAGCGGTGGTCACAGATACGCAGTATTTT.